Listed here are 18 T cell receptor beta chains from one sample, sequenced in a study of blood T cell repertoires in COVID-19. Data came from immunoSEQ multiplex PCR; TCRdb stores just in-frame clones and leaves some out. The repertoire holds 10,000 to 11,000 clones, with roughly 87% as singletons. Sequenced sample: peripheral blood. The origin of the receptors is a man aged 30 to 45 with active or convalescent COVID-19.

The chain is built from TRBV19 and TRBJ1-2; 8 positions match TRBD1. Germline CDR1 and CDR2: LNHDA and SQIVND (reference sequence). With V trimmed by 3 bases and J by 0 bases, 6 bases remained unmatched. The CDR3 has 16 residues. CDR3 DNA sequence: TGTGCCAGTAGTATTAACGGACAGGGCCCTAACTATGGCTACACCTTC. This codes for CASSINGQGPNYGYTF.

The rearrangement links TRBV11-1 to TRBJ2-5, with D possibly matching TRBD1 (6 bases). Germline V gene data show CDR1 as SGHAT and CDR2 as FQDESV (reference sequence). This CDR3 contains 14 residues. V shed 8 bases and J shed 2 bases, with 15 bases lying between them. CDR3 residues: CASGKSTGQETQYF. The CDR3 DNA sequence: TGTGCCAGCGGAAAATCGACAGGACAAGAGACCCAGTACTTC.

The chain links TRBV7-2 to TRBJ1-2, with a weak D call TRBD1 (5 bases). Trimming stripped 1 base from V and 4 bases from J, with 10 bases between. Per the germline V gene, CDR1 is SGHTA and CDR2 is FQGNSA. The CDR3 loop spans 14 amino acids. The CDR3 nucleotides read TGTGCCAGCAGCTTAGTGCGACAGATCTATGGCTACACCTTC. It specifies CASSLVRQIYGYTF.

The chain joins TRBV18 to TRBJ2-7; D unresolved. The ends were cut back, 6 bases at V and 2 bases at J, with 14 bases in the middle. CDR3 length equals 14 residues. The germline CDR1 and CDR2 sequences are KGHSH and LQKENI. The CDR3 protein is CASSSNAYAYEQYV. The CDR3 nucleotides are TGTGCCAGCTCCTCCAATGCCTACGCCTACGAGCAGTACGTC.

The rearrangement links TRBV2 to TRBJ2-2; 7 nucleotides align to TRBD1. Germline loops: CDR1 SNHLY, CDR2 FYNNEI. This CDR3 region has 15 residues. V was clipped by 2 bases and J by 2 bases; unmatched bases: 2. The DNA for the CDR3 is TGTGCCAGCAGTGAATACAGGGGTAACACCGGGGAGCTGTTTTTT. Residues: CASSEYRGNTGELFF.

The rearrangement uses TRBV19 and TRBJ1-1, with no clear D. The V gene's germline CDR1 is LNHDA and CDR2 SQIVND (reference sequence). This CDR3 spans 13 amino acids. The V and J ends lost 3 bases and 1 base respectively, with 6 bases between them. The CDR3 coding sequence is TGTGCCAGTAGTATCGGAGGGAACACTGAAGCTTTCTTT. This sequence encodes CASSIGGNTEAFF.

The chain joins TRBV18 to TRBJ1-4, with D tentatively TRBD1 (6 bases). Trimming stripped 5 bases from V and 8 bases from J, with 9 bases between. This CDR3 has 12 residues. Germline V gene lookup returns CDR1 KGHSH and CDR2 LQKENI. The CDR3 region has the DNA TGTGCCAGCTCATATCAGGGGGAAAAACTGTTTTTT. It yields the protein CASSYQGEKLFF.

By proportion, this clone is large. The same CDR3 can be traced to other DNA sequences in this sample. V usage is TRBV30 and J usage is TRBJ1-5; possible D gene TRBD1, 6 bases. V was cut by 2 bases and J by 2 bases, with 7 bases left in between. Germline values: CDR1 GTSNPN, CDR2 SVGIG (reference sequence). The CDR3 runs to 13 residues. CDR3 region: CAWSPGGNQPQHF. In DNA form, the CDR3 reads TGTGCCTGGAGTCCAGGGGGCAATCAGCCCCAGCATTTT.

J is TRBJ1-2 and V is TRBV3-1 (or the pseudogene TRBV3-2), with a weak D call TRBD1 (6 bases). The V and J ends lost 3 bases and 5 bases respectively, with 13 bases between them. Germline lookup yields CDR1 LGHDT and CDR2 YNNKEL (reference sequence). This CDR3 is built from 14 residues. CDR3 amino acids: CASSQPGTPYGYTF. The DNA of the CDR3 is TGTGCCAGCAGCCAGCCCGGGACACCTTATGGCTACACCTTC.

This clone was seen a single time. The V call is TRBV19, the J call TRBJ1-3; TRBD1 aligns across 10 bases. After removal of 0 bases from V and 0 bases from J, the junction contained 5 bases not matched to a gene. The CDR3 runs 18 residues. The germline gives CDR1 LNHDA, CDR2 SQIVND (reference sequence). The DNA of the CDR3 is TGTGCCAGTAGTATAGATCTGGGACAGGGGATCTCTGGAAACACCATATATTTT. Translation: CASSIDLGQGISGNTIYF.

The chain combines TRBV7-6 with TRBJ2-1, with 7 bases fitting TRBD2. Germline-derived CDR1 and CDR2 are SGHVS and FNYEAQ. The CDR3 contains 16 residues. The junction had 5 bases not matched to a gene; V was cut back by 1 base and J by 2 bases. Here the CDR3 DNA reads TGTGCCAGCAGCTTAGAGGCGGGGGATGCCTACAATGAGCAGTTCTTC. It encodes CASSLEAGDAYNEQFF.

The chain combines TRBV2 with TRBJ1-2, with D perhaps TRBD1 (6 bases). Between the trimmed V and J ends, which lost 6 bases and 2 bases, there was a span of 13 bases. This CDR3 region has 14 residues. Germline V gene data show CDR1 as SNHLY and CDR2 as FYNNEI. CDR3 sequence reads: CASRDRSTNYGYTF. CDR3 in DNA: TGTGCCAGCAGGGACAGAAGTACCAACTATGGCTACACCTTC.

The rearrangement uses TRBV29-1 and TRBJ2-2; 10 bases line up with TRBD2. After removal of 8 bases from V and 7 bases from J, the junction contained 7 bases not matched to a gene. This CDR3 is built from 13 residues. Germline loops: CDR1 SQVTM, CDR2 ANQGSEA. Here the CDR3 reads CSTLAGEGGELFF. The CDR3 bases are TGCAGCACCCTAGCGGGGGAAGGCGGGGAGCTGTTTTTT.

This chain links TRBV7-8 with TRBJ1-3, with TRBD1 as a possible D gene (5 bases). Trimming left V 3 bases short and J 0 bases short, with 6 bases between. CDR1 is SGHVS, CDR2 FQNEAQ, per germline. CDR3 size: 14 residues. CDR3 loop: CASSLTDSGNTIYF. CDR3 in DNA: TGTGCCAGCAGCTTGACAGACTCTGGAAACACCATATATTTT.

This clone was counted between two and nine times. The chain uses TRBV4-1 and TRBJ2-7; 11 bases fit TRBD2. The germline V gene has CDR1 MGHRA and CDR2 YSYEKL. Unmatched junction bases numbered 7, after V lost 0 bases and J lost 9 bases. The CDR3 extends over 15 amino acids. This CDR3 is CASSQDPGTSGTQYF. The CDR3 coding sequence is TGCGCCAGCAGCCAAGATCCAGGGACTAGCGGCACGCAGTACTTC.

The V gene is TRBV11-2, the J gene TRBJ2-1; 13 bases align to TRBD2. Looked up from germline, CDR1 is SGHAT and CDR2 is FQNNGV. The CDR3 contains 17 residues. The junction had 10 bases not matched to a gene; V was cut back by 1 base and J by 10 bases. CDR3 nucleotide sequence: TGTGCCAGCAGCTTAGTCCTCGGACTAGCGGGGGACCTAGAGCAGTTCTTC. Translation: CASSLVLGLAGDLEQFF.

The CDR3 here is CASSPPGDSNYGYTF. CDR3 in DNA: TGTGCCAGCAGTCCTCCAGGGGATTCTAACTATGGCTACACCTTC. V usage is TRBV3-1 (or the pseudogene TRBV3-2) and J usage is TRBJ1-2; weak D call: TRBD1 (6 bases). V was shortened by 6 bases and J by 0 bases, with 14 bases between the two germline ends. Germline lookup yields CDR1 LGHDT and CDR2 YNNKEL (reference sequence). CDR3 length: 15 residues.

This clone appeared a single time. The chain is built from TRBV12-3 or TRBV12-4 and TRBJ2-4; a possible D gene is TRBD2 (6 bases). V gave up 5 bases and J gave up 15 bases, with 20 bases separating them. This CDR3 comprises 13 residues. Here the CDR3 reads CASSRAGSPVWYF. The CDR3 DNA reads TGTGCCAGCAGTCGAGCGGGCTCCCCCGTATGGTACTTC.